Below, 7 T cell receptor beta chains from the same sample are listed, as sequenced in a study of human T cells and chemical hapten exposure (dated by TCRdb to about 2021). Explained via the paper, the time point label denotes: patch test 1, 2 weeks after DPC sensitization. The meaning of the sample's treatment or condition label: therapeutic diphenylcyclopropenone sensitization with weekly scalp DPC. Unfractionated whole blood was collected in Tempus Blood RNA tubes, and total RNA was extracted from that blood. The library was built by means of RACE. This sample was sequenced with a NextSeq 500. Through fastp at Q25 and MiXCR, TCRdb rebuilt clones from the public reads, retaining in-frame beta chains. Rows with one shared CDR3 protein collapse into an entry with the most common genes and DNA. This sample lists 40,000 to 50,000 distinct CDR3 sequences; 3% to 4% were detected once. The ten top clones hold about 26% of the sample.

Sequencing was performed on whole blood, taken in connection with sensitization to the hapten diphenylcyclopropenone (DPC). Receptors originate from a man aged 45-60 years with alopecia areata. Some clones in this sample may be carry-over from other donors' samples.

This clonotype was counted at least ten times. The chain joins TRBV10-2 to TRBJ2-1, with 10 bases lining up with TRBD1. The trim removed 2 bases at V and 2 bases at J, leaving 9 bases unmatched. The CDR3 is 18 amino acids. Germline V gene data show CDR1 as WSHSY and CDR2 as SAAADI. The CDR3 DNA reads TGCGCCAGCAGTGAGGGGACAGGGGCCATGGGAACCTACAATGAGCAGTTCTTC. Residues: CASSEGTGAMGTYNEQFF.

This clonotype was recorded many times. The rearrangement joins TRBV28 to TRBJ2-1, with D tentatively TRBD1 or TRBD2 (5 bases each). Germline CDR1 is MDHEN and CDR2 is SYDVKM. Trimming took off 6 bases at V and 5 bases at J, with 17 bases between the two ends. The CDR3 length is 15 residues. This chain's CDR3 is CASSPGPLLNNEQFF. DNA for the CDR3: TGTGCCAGCAGCCCGGGACCACTTCTGAACAATGAGCAGTTCTTC.

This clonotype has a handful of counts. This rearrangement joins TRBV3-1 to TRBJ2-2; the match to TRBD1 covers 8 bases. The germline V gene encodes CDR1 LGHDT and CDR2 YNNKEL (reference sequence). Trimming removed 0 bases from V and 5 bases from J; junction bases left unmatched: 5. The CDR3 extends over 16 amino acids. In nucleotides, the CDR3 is TGTGCCAGCAGCCAAGATTGGGGGACAGGTACCGGGGAGCTGTTTTTT. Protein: CASSQDWGTGTGELFF.

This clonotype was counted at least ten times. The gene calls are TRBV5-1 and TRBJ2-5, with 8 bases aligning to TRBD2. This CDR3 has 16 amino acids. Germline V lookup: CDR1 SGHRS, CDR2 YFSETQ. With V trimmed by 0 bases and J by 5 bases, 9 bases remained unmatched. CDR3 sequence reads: CASSLDTAGGWETQYF. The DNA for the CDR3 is TGCGCCAGCAGCTTGGATACGGCGGGAGGATGGGAGACCCAGTACTTC.

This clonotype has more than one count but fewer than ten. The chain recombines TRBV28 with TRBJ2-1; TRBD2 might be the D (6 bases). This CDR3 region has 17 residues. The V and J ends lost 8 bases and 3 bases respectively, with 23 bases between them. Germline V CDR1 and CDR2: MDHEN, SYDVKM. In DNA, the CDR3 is TGTGCCAGCCGAAGTTCCGAGGGCGGGAATGTCTACAATGAGCAGTTCTTC. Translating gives CASRSSEGGNVYNEQFF.

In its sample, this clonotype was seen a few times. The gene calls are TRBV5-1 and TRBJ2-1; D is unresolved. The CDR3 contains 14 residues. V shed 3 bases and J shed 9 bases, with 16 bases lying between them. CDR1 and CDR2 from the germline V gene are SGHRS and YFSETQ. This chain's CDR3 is CASSYSPSKPEQFF. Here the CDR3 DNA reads TGCGCCAGCAGCTATTCTCCATCGAAACCTGAGCAGTTCTTC.

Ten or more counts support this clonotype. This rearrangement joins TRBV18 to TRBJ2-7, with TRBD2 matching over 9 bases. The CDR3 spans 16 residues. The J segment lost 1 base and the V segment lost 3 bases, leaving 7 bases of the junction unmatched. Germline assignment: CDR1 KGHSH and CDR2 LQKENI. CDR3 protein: CASSPAGGRGSYEQYF. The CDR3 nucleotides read TGTGCCAGCTCACCGGCGGGAGGGCGCGGGTCCTACGAGCAGTACTTC.